One and the same sample provided the 2 T cell receptor beta chains below, sequenced in a study of shared clonotypes between healthy human individuals. The protocol was immunoSEQ multiplex PCR, while the TCRdb copy is restricted to in-frame clones and leaves out a portion. The repertoire holds around 700,000 clones, around 72% seen once, with about 1.8% in the top ten. The specimen was memory CD4+ T cells sorted from blood. Described subset: CD45RA-negative fraction. These receptors were taken from a woman in her thirties in good health.

The CDR3 loop is CASSLGSIGENQPQHF. Here the CDR3 DNA reads TGTGCCAGCAGCTTGGGATCTATTGGGGAAAATCAGCCCCAGCATTTT. The chain combines TRBV7-9 with TRBJ1-5; no clear D gene. The CDR3 covers 16 residues. CDR1 and CDR2 from the germline V gene are SEHNR and FQNEAQ (reference sequence). V was trimmed by 3 bases and J by 4 bases, leaving 16 bases between them.

The chain has TRBV5-4 and TRBJ1-1, with 7 bases identical to TRBD1. The CDR3 length is 15 residues. V was pared by 3 bases and J by 6 bases, with 11 bases of the junction left unmatched. Per germline, CDR1 SGHNT and CDR2 YYREEE (reference sequence). CDR3 DNA: TGTGCCAGCAGCTCTGCAGGGGGAAGTGTAGCTGAAGCTTTCTTT. Protein: CASSSAGGSVAEAFF.